One sample yielded the 9 T cell receptor beta chains listed below, sequenced in a study of blood T cells in healthy people across ages. Primers used in a second PCR of roughly 6 to 11 cycles were a sample-barcoded 5' primer and a J-beta primer mix. In TCRdb, the 5' RACE reads were re-called with MiXCR into one record per CDR3 protein. The sample records around 710,000 distinct CDR3 sequences, about 40% being singletons. The sequenced sample was blood. The receptors were gathered from an older woman in good health.

This clonotype occurred a few times. The CDR3 DNA sequence: TGTGCCAGCAGCGCAAGTGAGGGCTATGGCTACACCTTC. Amino acids: CASSASEGYGYTF. The chain has TRBV2 and TRBJ1-2; no clear D gene. The CDR3 runs to 13 residues. The germline CDR1 and CDR2 sequences are SNHLY and FYNNEI. Trimming shortened V by 6 bases and J by 4 bases, and 12 bases separated the two germline ends.

This clonotype was counted at least ten times. The rearrangement uses TRBV7-3 and TRBJ2-5; 8 nucleotides line up with TRBD1. J gave up 4 bases and V 5 bases, and 3 bases lay outside the gene matches. This CDR3 has 13 amino acids. Germline assignment: CDR1 SGHTA and CDR2 FQGTGA. In DNA form, the CDR3 reads TGTGCCAGCAGCGTCACAGGGGGAGAGACCCAGTACTTC. Translation gives CASSVTGGETQYF.

A single count supports this clonotype. The chain couples TRBV7-9 to TRBJ2-7, with no clear D. There are 16 residues in the CDR3. In germline, CDR1 is SEHNR, CDR2 FQNEAQ (reference sequence). Trimming cost V 1 base and J 7 bases, with 20 bases left between them. The DNA of the CDR3 is TGTGCCAGCAGCTTAGTAGGAGCGTCTAGGTTGTATGAGCAGTACTTC. Residues: CASSLVGASRLYEQYF.

CDR3 loop: CASSLTAVAVNNEQFF. CDR3 nucleotides: TGTGCCAGCAGCCTCACCGCGGTAGCTGTAAACAATGAGCAGTTCTTC. V and J are TRBV3-1 and TRBJ2-1; no definite D call. V dropped 4 bases and J dropped 5 bases, with 18 bases sitting between them. Germline values: CDR1 LGHDT, CDR2 YNNKEL (reference sequence). This CDR3 is 16 amino acids long.

The V call is TRBV13, the J call TRBJ2-6; possibly TRBD1 for D (5 bases). This CDR3 is built from 16 residues. The germline V and J ends were trimmed by 1 base and 2 bases, with 9 bases remaining between them. CDR1 and CDR2 (germline): PRHDT, FYEKMQ (reference sequence). The CDR3 region has the DNA TGTGCCAGCAGCTTAGTTAGGGGCGCTGGGGCCAACGTCCTGACTTTC. It encodes CASSLVRGAGANVLTF. Based on the CDR3 plus reference TRBV13 and TRBJ2-6, the full variable domain is AAGVIQSPRHLIKEKRETATLKCYPIPRHDTVYWYQQGPGQDPQFLISFYEKMQSDKGSIPDRFSAQQFSDYHSELNMSSLELGDSALYFCASSLVRGAGANVLTFGAGSRLTVL.

The V and J genes are TRBV4-3 and TRBJ2-7; TRBD2 matches at 9 bases. This CDR3 is built from 14 residues. Trimming took 2 bases from V and 6 from J; bases not matched to a gene: 5. Per the germline V gene, CDR1 is LGHNA and CDR2 is YSLEER. The DNA of the CDR3 is TGCGCCAGCAGCCAACTTCCAGCGGGAGGCGAGCAGTACTTC. Its protein is CASSQLPAGGEQYF.

V is TRBV3-1 and J is TRBJ1-2; D not certain. Germline CDR1 is LGHDT and CDR2 is YNNKEL (reference sequence). This CDR3 has 15 residues. Trimming removed 0 bases at V and 3 bases at J, with 11 bases between. This chain's CDR3 is CASSQDTDGYYGYTF. Here the CDR3 DNA reads TGTGCCAGCAGCCAAGACACCGACGGCTACTATGGCTACACCTTC.

With regard to this clonotype: An end of the junction differs from the germline gene, which may be a read error. J is TRBJ1-4 and V is TRBV12-3 or TRBV12-4; 7 bases are shared with TRBD1. The CDR3 sequence is 15 residues long. The CDR3 region is CTSSHRRDSIEKLFF. The CDR3 region has the DNA TGTACCAGCAGTCACCGCCGGGACAGTATTGAAAAACTGTTTTTT.

The CDR3 nucleotides read TGTGCCAGCAGCTCCCAGATCCTACGGGAGCAGTACTTC. This translates into CASSSQILREQYF. The V call is TRBV7-2, the J call TRBJ2-7; no clear D. Trimming stripped 4 bases from V and 7 bases from J, with 14 bases between. This CDR3 comprises 13 residues. Germline V gene data show CDR1 as SGHTA and CDR2 as FQGNSA. Complete variable domain (other parts from reference TRBV7-2 and TRBJ2-7): GAGVSQSPSNKVTEKGKDVELRCDPISGHTALYWYRQSLGQGLEFLIYFQGNSAPDKSGLPSDRFSAERTGGSVSTLTIQRTQQEDSAVYLCASSSQILREQYFGPGTRLTVT.